The 2 T cell receptor beta chains given below trace back to one sample, sequenced in a study of blood T cell repertoires in COVID-19. This table comes from immunoSEQ multiplex PCR, and its TCRdb copy is limited to in-frame clones, with some not included. The table includes over 150,000 clones, just over 90% detected once. Source material: peripheral blood. Every receptor here comes from a man younger than 35 with COVID-19, enrolled during active disease.

The CDR3 sequence is CASSFAISYEQYF. As DNA, the CDR3 is TGTGCCAGCAGCTTTGCGATTTCCTACGAGCAGTACTTC. The rearrangement links TRBV7-9 to TRBJ2-7; D not resolved. Trimming left V 3 bases short and J 1 base short, with 7 bases between. The germline V gene encodes CDR1 SEHNR and CDR2 FQNEAQ (reference sequence). There are 13 residues in the CDR3. Complete variable domain (other parts from reference TRBV7-9 and TRBJ2-7): DTGVSQNPRHKITKRGQNVTFRCDPISEHNRLYWYRQTLGQGPEFLTYFQNEAQLEKSRLLSDRFSAERPKGSFSTLEIQRTEQGDSAMYLCASSFAISYEQYFGPGTRLTVT.

The gene calls are TRBV19 and TRBJ1-1, with 8 bases lining up with TRBD1. Germline V gene data show CDR1 as LNHDA and CDR2 as SQIVND (reference sequence). With V trimmed by 7 bases and J by 1 base, 11 bases remained unmatched. This CDR3 has 16 amino acids. The CDR3 bases are TGTGCCAGTAACGGGCCAGGGGGCCGCTCGAACACTGAAGCTTTCTTT. Translation: CASNGPGGRSNTEAFF.